This T cell receptor (beta chain) was observed in a study of shared clonotypes between healthy human individuals. The authors' processing: ImmunoSEQ sequences covered only the junction and lacked quality scores; filtering therefore differed. Here immunoSEQ multiplex PCR was the method, and the copy in TCRdb shows in-frame clones only, minus some. That table supplies the V and J calls and clone size; D and trimming were determined from the DNA. This table holds more than 2 million clones, about 94% found once. Naive-designated CD8 cells lacked CD45RO, were positively enriched for CCR7, and omitted terminally differentiated effector memory CD45RA+ cells. Germline CDR1 and CDR2: ENHRY and SYGVKD. The CDR3 totals 14 residues. V shed 6 bases and J 9 bases; nucleotides not matched to a gene: 10.

This sequence joins TRBV10-3 and TRBJ2-1; 8 bases agree with TRBD2. The receptor was isolated from a man younger than 35 in good health. The sequenced sample was naive CD8+ T cells sorted from blood. The chain's CDR3 is CAIRAERGFSEQFF. CDR3 nucleotides: TGTGCCATCAGAGCTGAGCGGGGGTTCAGTGAGCAGTTCTTC.